This TCR beta chain was sequenced for a study of STAT3 mutations in large granular lymphocyte leukemia. Worth noting for this clone: The target antigen is unknown.

TCRdb's copy holds only in-frame clones and misses some; the assay was immunoSEQ multiplex PCR. Counted here are about 15,000 clones, roughly 81% occurring once; the ten biggest clones make up about 9.1%. CDR1 is MGHRA, CDR2 YSYEKL, per germline. The CDR3 is 17 amino acids. V was trimmed by 4 bases and J by 0 bases, leaving 18 bases between them. Study-wide points: Every T-LGLL patient had at least one immunodominant TCRbeta clonotype.

This sequence originates from a man in his fifties with T-cell large granular lymphocyte leukemia. Some clones in this sample may be carry-over from other donors' samples. Source material: peripheral blood mononuclear cells. The chain employs TRBV4-1 and TRBJ1-1, with no clear D. In DNA, the CDR3 is TGCGCCAGCAGCCCGTCCTTGATAAGACACCTGAACACTGAAGCTTTCTTT. This translates into CASSPSLIRHLNTEAFF.